Each of the 7 T cell receptor beta chains below was sequenced from the same sample in a study of blood T cell repertoires in COVID-19. The repertoire was sequenced with immunoSEQ multiplex PCR; TCRdb's copy has only in-frame clones and lacks some. The top ten hold roughly 2.2% of the sample, which has approximately 260,000 clones, around 89% seen once. Sequencing was carried out using peripheral blood. The source of these receptors is a woman aged 55-69 years with COVID-19, enrolled during active disease.

The chain links TRBV6-5 to TRBJ1-1; D not certain. This CDR3 spans 12 amino acids. V lost 6 bases to trimming and J lost 3 bases, with 8 bases between them. Germline lookup yields CDR1 MNHEY and CDR2 SVGAGI. The DNA for the CDR3 is TGTGCCAGCAGGCGGGTTGACACTGAAGCTTTCTTT. Amino acid sequence: CASRRVDTEAFF.

The CDR3 DNA reads as TGTGCCAGCAGTCGGGACAGGACCTATGGCTACACCTTC. Residues: CASSRDRTYGYTF. This chain connects TRBV12-3 or TRBV12-4 to TRBJ1-2; 8 nucleotides line up with TRBD1. Unmatched junction bases numbered 3, after V lost 5 bases and J lost 4 bases. CDR3 length equals 13 residues.

This CDR3 reads CASSPQTGSNQPQHF. The CDR3 DNA follows: TGTGCCAGTAGTCCCCAGACAGGGTCTAATCAGCCCCAGCATTTT. The chain employs TRBV19 and TRBJ1-5; 7 bases agree with TRBD1. The trim removed 5 bases at V and 4 bases at J, leaving 8 bases unmatched. The CDR3 is 15 amino acids. Per the germline V gene, CDR1 is LNHDA and CDR2 is SQIVND (reference sequence).

The rearrangement uses TRBV19 and TRBJ1-2; perhaps TRBD1 as D (6 bases). CDR3 length: 15 amino acids. The V gene's germline CDR1 is LNHDA and CDR2 SQIVND (reference sequence). Trimming removed 1 base from V and 4 bases from J, with 13 bases in between. The CDR3, as DNA: TGTGCCAGTAGTATAGGACAGGTCGATCTCTATGGCTACACCTTC. Protein product: CASSIGQVDLYGYTF.

This clone was seen more than once but under ten times. The J gene is TRBJ1-2, the V gene TRBV21-1. TRBV21-1 is annotated as a pseudogene. This CDR3 contains 15 residues. The DNA for the CDR3 is TGTGCCAGCAGCAAACGCGGGACGCCAGTCTATGGCTACACCTTC. Protein: CASSKRGTPVYGYTF.

V and J are TRBV19 and TRBJ1-2, with D possibly TRBD1 on 5 matching bases. The CDR3 consists of 14 residues. Trimming removed 5 bases at V and 0 bases at J, with 10 bases between. From germline, CDR1 is LNHDA and CDR2 SQIVND (reference sequence). The CDR3 region is CASSGHRTNYGYTF. The CDR3 region has the DNA TGTGCCAGTAGTGGACACAGGACTAACTATGGCTACACCTTC.

The rearrangement uses TRBV19 and TRBJ2-1; TRBD2 might be the D (6 bases). Looked up from germline, CDR1 is LNHDA and CDR2 is SQIVND (reference sequence). The CDR3 is 13 amino acids. V was pared by 4 bases and J by 8 bases, with 12 bases between. CDR3 DNA sequence: TGTGCCAGTAGTACCCTACTAGCCGATGAGCAGTTCTTC. This translates into CASSTLLADEQFF.